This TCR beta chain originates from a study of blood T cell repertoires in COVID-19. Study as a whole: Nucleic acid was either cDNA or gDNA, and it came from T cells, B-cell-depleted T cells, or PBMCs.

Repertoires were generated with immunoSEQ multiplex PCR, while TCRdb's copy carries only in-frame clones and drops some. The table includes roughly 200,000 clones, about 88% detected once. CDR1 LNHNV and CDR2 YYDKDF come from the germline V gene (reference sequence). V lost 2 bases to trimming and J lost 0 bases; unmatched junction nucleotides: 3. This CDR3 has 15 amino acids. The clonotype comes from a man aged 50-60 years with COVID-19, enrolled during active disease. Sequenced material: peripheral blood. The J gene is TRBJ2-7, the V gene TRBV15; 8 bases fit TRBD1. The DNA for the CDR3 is TGTGCCACCAGCAGACAGGGGGCGAGCTCCTACGAGCAGTACTTC. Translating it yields CATSRQGASSYEQYF.